This TCR beta chain was retrieved from a study of shared clonotypes between healthy human individuals. The table lists this clone with a few counts. With 3 bases removed from V and 2 bases from J, the gap between germline ends came to 11 bases. This CDR3 spans 14 amino acids. The germline V gene encodes CDR1 SGHTS and CDR2 YDEGEE. The table came from immunoSEQ multiplex PCR; TCRdb's copy has only in-frame clones and leaves some out. The sample shows 470,000 or so clones, 81% of them seen only once. The V and J genes are TRBV5-8 and TRBJ1-1; D possibly corresponds to TRBD1 (5 bases). This TCR was recovered from a woman aged 40-49 years in good health. Some clones in this sample may be carry-over from other donors' samples. Sequencing was carried out using PBMCs. The CDR3 sequence is CASSYGHLNTEAFF. The DNA for the CDR3 is TGTGCCAGCAGCTACGGACATCTAAACACTGAAGCTTTCTTT.